The 21 T cell receptor beta chains reported below all come from one sample, sequenced in a study of T cells after yellow fever vaccination. TCRdb re-called the 5' RACE reads through MiXCR, storing one row per CDR3 protein. The sample lists 510,000 or so distinct CDR3 sequences, around 21% occurring once. The sample in question was PBMCs, obtained 15 days after the yellow fever booster vaccination. Receptor source: a man aged 25 to 40 who received the YFV17D yellow fever vaccine.

The chain recombines TRBV7-9 with TRBJ2-5; D is perhaps TRBD1 or TRBD2 (6 bases each). V gave up 1 base and J gave up 2 bases, with 11 bases separating them. Germline V gene lookup returns CDR1 SEHNR and CDR2 FQNEAQ (reference sequence). CDR3 length: 15 residues. CDR3 amino acids: CASSLGGAEQETQYF. As DNA, the CDR3 is TGTGCCAGCAGCTTAGGGGGGGCCGAGCAAGAGACCCAGTACTTC.

The gene calls are TRBV6-1 and TRBJ2-6; a possible D gene is TRBD2 (6 bases). Germline loops: CDR1 MNHNS, CDR2 SASEGT. The CDR3 is 15 residues long. V was pared by 6 bases and J by 0 bases, with 9 bases between. The chain's CDR3 is CASRLGGSGANVLTF. The CDR3 region has the DNA TGTGCCAGCAGATTGGGGGGCTCTGGGGCCAACGTCCTGACTTTC.

The V gene is TRBV20-1, the J gene TRBJ2-7, with 7 bases lining up with TRBD2. V lost 5 bases to trimming and J lost 2 bases; unmatched junction nucleotides: 12. Germline assignment: CDR1 DFQATT and CDR2 SNEGSKA (reference sequence). The CDR3 runs 15 residues. CDR3 region: CSALRGAGTTYEQYF. For the CDR3, the DNA is TGCAGTGCTCTGCGAGGAGCGGGAACTACCTACGAGCAGTACTTC.

CDR3 loop: CASSVGSTRMNTEAFF. The CDR3 coding sequence is TGTGCCAGCAGCGTAGGATCTACAAGAATGAACACTGAAGCTTTCTTT. The rearrangement joins TRBV9 to TRBJ1-1; D not resolved. The CDR3 totals 16 residues. Per germline, CDR1 SGDLS and CDR2 YYNGEE. V lost 0 bases to trimming and J lost 0 bases, with 12 bases between them. Full variable domain (remainder filled in from reference TRBV9 and TRBJ1-1): DSGVTQTPKHLITATGQRVTLRCSPRSGDLSVYWYQQSLDQGLQFLIQYYNGEERAKGNILERFSAQQFPDLHSELNLSSLELGDSALYFCASSVGSTRMNTEAFFGQGTRLTVV.

CDR3 sequence: CASSEYPKETQYF. For the CDR3, the DNA is TGTGCCAGCAGTGAATACCCTAAAGAGACCCAGTACTTC. The rearrangement links TRBV6-1 to TRBJ2-5; D uncertain. This CDR3 has 13 amino acids. Trimming pared 2 bases from V and 3 bases from J, leaving 7 bases between. Germline V gene data show CDR1 as MNHNS and CDR2 as SASEGT.

This clonotype was counted a single time. The chain combines TRBV5-1 with TRBJ2-2; 12 bases line up with TRBD2. The CDR3 spans 16 residues. Germline values: CDR1 SGHRS, CDR2 YFSETQ. Trimming cost V 7 bases and J 6 bases; bases outside gene matches: 10. CDR3 protein: CASYPTSGSFAGELFF. CDR3 sequence (DNA): TGCGCCAGCTACCCGACTAGCGGGAGTTTCGCCGGGGAGCTGTTTTTT.

This rearrangement joins TRBV20-1 to TRBJ2-1; D possibly corresponds to TRBD2 (6 bases). Germline V gene lookup returns CDR1 DFQATT and CDR2 SNEGSKA (reference sequence). The CDR3 spans 16 residues. Trimming stripped 4 bases from V and 0 bases from J, with 16 bases between. This chain's CDR3 is CSATQRAWASYNEQFF. CDR3 in DNA: TGCAGTGCTACCCAGCGGGCCTGGGCCTCCTACAATGAGCAGTTCTTC.

J is TRBJ2-7 and V is TRBV5-1; 7 nucleotides match TRBD2. With V trimmed by 0 bases and J by 3 bases, 6 bases remained unmatched. CDR3 size: 15 residues. Looked up from germline, CDR1 is SGHRS and CDR2 is YFSETQ. CDR3 sequence (DNA): TGCGCCAGCAGCTTGGAACCTGGGACTATCTACGAGCAGTACTTC. Translation gives CASSLEPGTIYEQYF.

The gene calls are TRBV20-1 and TRBJ2-5; 16 bases agree with TRBD2. V trimming: 8 bases; J trimming: 5 bases; junction bases outside the gene matches: 8. CDR1 and CDR2 from the germline V gene are DFQATT and SNEGSKA (reference sequence). The CDR3 contains 15 residues. The CDR3 bases are TGCAGTCCGGGACTAGCGGGAGGGAAGGGGGAGACCCAGTACTTC. Residues: CSPGLAGGKGETQYF.

In its sample, this clonotype was seen a few times. The chain carries TRBV28 and TRBJ2-1; 9 nucleotides align to TRBD2. The germline V gene encodes CDR1 MDHEN and CDR2 SYDVKM. V lost 5 bases and J lost 3; bases outside the gene matches: 5. CDR3 length equals 15 residues. CDR3 sequence reads: CASSALAGFYNEQFF. The CDR3 nucleotides are TGTGCCAGCAGTGCCCTAGCGGGATTCTACAATGAGCAGTTCTTC.

This clonotype has a single count. The rearrangement links TRBV27 to TRBJ2-7; the match to TRBD1 covers 9 bases. Unmatched junction bases numbered 3, after V lost 4 bases and J lost 5 bases. This CDR3 has 13 amino acids. Per germline, CDR1 MNHEY and CDR2 SMNVEV (reference sequence). CDR3 sequence reads: CASSSTGGHEQYF. CDR3 DNA sequence: TGTGCCAGCAGTTCCACAGGGGGCCACGAGCAGTACTTC.

V is TRBV4-1 and J is TRBJ1-4; 7 bases match TRBD1. Germline CDR1 is MGHRA and CDR2 is YSYEKL. This CDR3 contains 14 residues. The V segment lost 4 bases and the J segment 8 bases; nucleotides outside the gene matches: 7. The CDR3 here is CASSRDRDYEKLFF. The DNA for the CDR3 is TGCGCCAGCAGCCGCGACAGGGACTACGAAAAACTGTTTTTT.

The V gene is TRBV20-1, the J gene TRBJ2-2; D may be TRBD1 or TRBD2 (5 bases each). V lost 1 base and J 3 bases, leaving 9 bases between the germline ends. The CDR3 is made up of 14 amino acids. In germline, CDR1 is DFQATT, CDR2 SNEGSKA (reference sequence). DNA of the CDR3: TGCAGTGCTAGAGGGGGGAGAGACACCGGGGAGCTGTTTTTT. Amino acid sequence: CSARGGRDTGELFF.

J is TRBJ2-7 and V is TRBV3-1, with D tentatively TRBD1 (6 bases). The ends were cut back, 3 bases at V and 7 bases at J, with 16 bases in the middle. Germline CDR1 and CDR2: LGHDT and YNNKEL (reference sequence). This CDR3 has 14 amino acids. The CDR3 sequence: CASSQRGSGDEQYF. CDR3 DNA: TGTGCCAGCAGCCAGAGGGGGAGCGGAGATGAGCAGTACTTC.

The chain combines TRBV20-1 with TRBJ2-7; TRBD2 agrees at 8 bases. The V segment lost 6 bases and the J segment 4 bases; nucleotides outside the gene matches: 11. CDR1 and CDR2 (germline): DFQATT, SNEGSKA (reference sequence). The CDR3 is 14 amino acids. The CDR3 DNA reads TGCAGTGCCCCTGACCGGGAGGGCACGTACGAGCAGTACTTC. This codes for CSAPDREGTYEQYF.

This clonotype was seen more than once but under ten times. This chain joins TRBV10-2 and TRBJ2-2, with D perhaps being TRBD1 or TRBD2 (5 bases each). Per germline, CDR1 WSHSY and CDR2 SAAADI. Trimming pared 7 bases from V and 3 bases from J, leaving 12 bases between. This CDR3 is 14 amino acids long. The CDR3 reads CASIGDVDTGELFF. The CDR3 region has the DNA TGCGCCAGCATCGGGGACGTAGACACCGGGGAGCTGTTTTTT.

The chain recombines TRBV10-1 with TRBJ2-3, with D perhaps matching TRBD1 or TRBD2 (5 bases each). This CDR3 is 15 amino acids long. Germline V CDR1 and CDR2: WNHNN, SYGVQD (reference sequence). V lost 5 bases and J lost 6, with 18 bases in between. CDR3 sequence: CASSLTGPFADTQYF. Written as DNA, the CDR3 is TGCGCCAGCAGTCTGACGGGACCCTTCGCTGATACGCAGTATTTT.

In this sample, this clonotype turned up a few times. The rearrangement joins TRBV10-3 to TRBJ1-5; D perhaps matches TRBD1 (5 bases). Germline V gene sequence: CDR1 ENHRY, CDR2 SYGVKD. There are 15 residues in the CDR3. With 0 bases removed from V and 0 bases from J, the gap between germline ends came to 6 bases. The CDR3 loop is CAISESGDSNQPQHF. In nucleotides, the CDR3 is TGTGCCATCAGTGAGTCAGGGGATAGCAATCAGCCCCAGCATTTT.

V usage is TRBV5-4 and J usage is TRBJ2-3; D gene ambiguous. V lost 6 bases and J 3 bases, leaving 14 bases between the germline ends. Germline CDR1 is SGHNT and CDR2 is YYREEE (reference sequence). This CDR3 comprises 14 residues. CDR3: CASTPRVETDTQYF. The CDR3 bases are TGTGCCAGCACCCCACGGGTGGAGACAGATACGCAGTATTTT. The full variable domain, its missing parts supplied by reference TRBV5-4 and TRBJ2-3, is ETGVTQSPTHLIKTRGQQVTLRCSSQSGHNTVSWYQQALGQGPQFIFQYYREEENGRGNFPPRFSGLQFPNYSSELNVNALELDDSALYLCASTPRVETDTQYFGPGTRLTVL.

This clonotype was detected only a few times. CDR3 residues: CASSYSISGVSYEQYF. The DNA of the CDR3 is TGTGCCAGCAGTTACTCCATTAGCGGCGTGTCCTACGAGCAGTACTTC. The chain is built from TRBV6-5 and TRBJ2-7; maybe TRBD2 (6 bases). The CDR3 sequence is 16 residues long. CDR1 and CDR2 (germline): MNHEY, SVGAGI. Trimming removed 0 bases from V and 1 base from J, with 13 bases in between.

Only a few counts were recorded for this clonotype. The chain couples TRBV20-1 to TRBJ2-3; 12 bases match TRBD2. This CDR3 is built from 14 residues. V shed 6 bases, J shed 8 bases, and the junction held 9 bases outside the gene matches. Germline loops: CDR1 DFQATT, CDR2 SNEGSKA (reference sequence). CDR3 protein: CSAHLAGGVSTQYF. CDR3 nucleotide sequence: TGCAGTGCCCACCTAGCGGGGGGGGTCAGTACGCAGTATTTT.